A single sample is the source of the 7 T cell receptor beta chains below, sequenced in a study of blood T cell repertoires in COVID-19. Data came from immunoSEQ multiplex PCR; TCRdb stores just in-frame clones and leaves some out. The table lists more than 300,000 clones, roughly four fifths of them singletons. Material: PBMCs or T cells enriched from blood (not recorded which). Receptor source: a woman in her forties or fifties who had recovered from COVID-19.

V and J are TRBV12-5 and TRBJ2-1; 12 nucleotides match TRBD2. The V gene's germline CDR1 is LGHNT and CDR2 FRNRAP. The CDR3 has 15 residues. J was trimmed by 15 bases and V by 5 bases; bases with no gene match: 14. CDR3 sequence (DNA): TGTGCTAGTGGTCCCGGACTAGCGGGATTGGGGGGGCGGTTCTTC. Protein product: CASGPGLAGLGGRFF.

This rearrangement joins TRBV2 to TRBJ1-5, with 7 bases matching TRBD1. The germline gives CDR1 SNHLY, CDR2 FYNNEI. The CDR3 extends over 16 amino acids. V was pared by 4 bases and J by 6 bases, with 12 bases of the junction left unmatched. In nucleotides, the CDR3 is TGTGCCAGCAGTGTTGATTTGCGACAGGGCGGTCAGCCCCAGCATTTT. Its translation: CASSVDLRQGGQPQHF.

V usage is TRBV10-1 and J usage is TRBJ2-3; 8 nucleotides agree with TRBD2. Germline V gives CDR1 WNHNN, CDR2 SYGVQD (reference sequence). CDR3 length equals 17 residues. V was clipped by 2 bases and J by 6 bases; unmatched bases: 13. CDR3 sequence: CASSEVKSGGPRDTQYF. CDR3 in DNA: TGCGCCAGCAGTGAGGTAAAAAGCGGGGGTCCAAGGGATACGCAGTATTTT.

This clone was observed once. CDR3 loop: CASSQDEGVTEAFF. In DNA form, the CDR3 reads TGCGCCAGCAGCCAAGATGAAGGGGTCACTGAAGCTTTCTTT. This chain links TRBV4-1 with TRBJ1-1, with a weak D call TRBD1 (5 bases). The length of the CDR3 is 14 residues. V lost 0 bases to trimming and J lost 4 bases, with 9 bases between them. Per the germline V gene, CDR1 is MGHRA and CDR2 is YSYEKL.

The table lists this clone with a few counts. The gene calls are TRBV11-3 and TRBJ1-1; D unclear. V was shortened by 5 bases and J by 2 bases, with 12 bases between the two germline ends. This CDR3 has 14 residues. Germline CDR1 reads SGHNT; CDR2 reads YENEEA. CDR3 protein: CASSPEWSNTEAFF. The CDR3 DNA reads as TGTGCCAGCAGCCCTGAGTGGAGCAACACTGAAGCTTTCTTT.

CDR3 sequence reads: CASSPDSSYEQYF. The CDR3 region has the DNA TGTGCCAGCTCACCAGACAGCTCCTACGAGCAGTACTTC. This chain joins TRBV18 and TRBJ2-7, with D perhaps TRBD1 (5 bases). Germline values: CDR1 KGHSH, CDR2 LQKENI. Trimming left V 2 bases short and J 0 bases short, with 5 bases between. The CDR3 runs to 13 residues.

The chain couples TRBV21-1 to TRBJ2-7; TRBD2, as called in the table, went unchecked against the DNA. TRBV21-1 is a recognized pseudogene. The CDR3 runs to 18 residues. DNA of the CDR3: TGTGCCAGCAGCATCCCGGGACTAGCGGGAAGAAGGCTGTACGAGCAGTACTTC. Translating gives CASSIPGLAGRRLYEQYF.